The 15 T cell receptor beta chains given below trace back to one sample, sequenced in a study of shared clonotypes between healthy human individuals. Terminally differentiated effector memory CD45RA+ cells were excluded by CCR7 positive selection of CD45RO-negative cells. Profiled with immunoSEQ multiplex PCR; TCRdb holds only in-frame clones, not every one. There are 800,000 or so clones in the sample; 90% to 97% occur only once, and approximately 0.2% lies in the top ten. Sequences were obtained from naive CD8+ T cells sorted from blood. These receptor sequences come from a man aged 25 to 40 in good health.

The chain joins TRBV11-2 to TRBJ2-3, with D possibly TRBD2 on 6 matching bases. The V end was cut by 4 bases, the J end by 0 bases, with 8 bases between. CDR3 length equals 14 residues. Looked up from germline, CDR1 is SGHAT and CDR2 is FQNNGV. This chain's CDR3 is CASSSGTSTDTQYF. CDR3 coding DNA: TGTGCCAGCAGCTCGGGGACTAGCACAGATACGCAGTATTTT.

The V gene is TRBV4-3, the J gene TRBJ1-4; 7 positions match TRBD1. The CDR3 length is 15 residues. Germline lookup yields CDR1 LGHNA and CDR2 YSLEER. V gave up 4 bases and J gave up 5 bases; unmatched junction bases: 7. This CDR3 reads CASSPEGTANEKLFF. CDR3 bases: TGCGCCAGCAGCCCAGAAGGGACAGCCAATGAAAAACTGTTTTTT.

The rearrangement joins TRBV7-2 to TRBJ2-1; D is possibly TRBD1 (5 bases). V was shortened by 0 bases and J by 15 bases, with 21 bases between the two germline ends. The germline V gene has CDR1 SGHTA and CDR2 FQGNSA. This CDR3 comprises 15 residues. CDR3 DNA: TGTGCCAGCAGCTTAGCACGCAGGGTGGGCCTATTGCCGTTCTTC. It yields the protein CASSLARRVGLLPFF.

This chain joins TRBV27 and TRBJ2-7; no firm D call. The V and J ends lost 2 bases and 4 bases respectively, with 15 bases between them. Germline CDR1 is MNHEY and CDR2 is SMNVEV (reference sequence). This CDR3 is 15 amino acids long. CDR3 nucleotides: TGTGCCAGCAGTTTAAAGGGCAACTGGGGATACGAGCAGTACTTC. Translating gives CASSLKGNWGYEQYF.

This clone showed up just once. The chain carries TRBV29-1 and TRBJ1-1; D is unclear. With 0 bases removed from V and 4 bases from J, the gap between germline ends came to 9 bases. Germline CDR1 and CDR2: SQVTM and ANQGSEA. The CDR3 is made up of 13 amino acids. CDR3 region: CSVEDPLGTEAFF. CDR3 DNA sequence: TGCAGCGTTGAAGATCCCCTGGGCACTGAAGCTTTCTTT.

This chain connects TRBV14 to TRBJ2-1, with D maybe TRBD2 (5 bases). Between the trimmed V and J ends, which lost 1 base and 4 bases, there was a span of 14 bases. The CDR3 contains 16 residues. Germline V lookup: CDR1 SGHDN, CDR2 FVKESK. The CDR3 loop is CASSQVLTMEYNEQFF. In DNA, the CDR3 is TGTGCCAGCAGCCAAGTCCTGACTATGGAGTACAATGAGCAGTTCTTC. Using reference TRBV14 and TRBJ2-1 for the parts outside the CDR3, the full variable domain is EAGVTQFPSHSVIEKGQTVTLRCDPISGHDNLYWYRRVMGKEIKFLLHFVKESKQDESGMPNNRFLAERTGGTYSTLKVQPAELEDSGVYFCASSQVLTMEYNEQFFGPGTRLTVL.

The chain combines TRBV10-3 with TRBJ1-1, with D possibly matching TRBD1 (6 bases). Germline CDR1 ENHRY, CDR2 SYGVKD. Trimming shortened V by 3 bases and J by 1 base, and 9 bases separated the two germline ends. There are 14 residues in the CDR3. The CDR3 protein is CAISEPGQNTEAFF. The CDR3 nucleotides read TGTGCCATCAGTGAACCGGGACAGAACACTGAAGCTTTCTTT.

The chain carries TRBV7-8 and TRBJ1-3; D uncertain. CDR3 length: 18 residues. Trimming removed 1 base at V and 0 bases at J, with 16 bases between. Germline V gives CDR1 SGHVS, CDR2 FQNEAQ. Here the CDR3 reads CASSLEGGLGDSGNTIYF. The CDR3 coding sequence is TGTGCCAGCAGCTTAGAAGGCGGCCTCGGCGACTCTGGAAACACCATATATTTT. Full variable domain (outside the CDR3, taken from reference TRBV7-8 and TRBJ1-3): GAGVSQSPRYKVAKRGQDVALRCDPISGHVSLFWYQQALGQGPEFLTYFQNEAQLDKSGLPSDRFFAERPEGSVSTLKIQRTQQEDSAVYLCASSLEGGLGDSGNTIYFGEGSWLTVV.

In the case of this clone: Additional DNA sequences in this sample encode the identical CDR3. The V call is TRBV13, the J call TRBJ2-7; 9 bases fit TRBD1. V lost 10 bases to trimming and J lost 4 bases; unmatched junction nucleotides: 8. Germline CDR1 is PRHDT and CDR2 is FYEKMQ (reference sequence). The CDR3 runs to 13 residues. This CDR3 reads CATSRTGDYEQYF. CDR3 coding DNA: TGTGCCACCTCGCGGACAGGGGATTACGAGCAGTACTTC.

This clone was seen just once. Other DNA sequences in the same sample also yield this CDR3. The chain links TRBV29-1 to TRBJ2-1, with 10 nucleotides matching TRBD2. Trimming removed 5 bases from V and 2 bases from J; junction bases left unmatched: 3. This CDR3 contains 14 residues. Germline CDR1 SQVTM, CDR2 ANQGSEA. Here the CDR3 DNA reads TGCAGCGTTAGAGCGGGAGGGCCCTACAATGAGCAGTTCTTC. It yields the protein CSVRAGGPYNEQFF.

This clone has just one count. CDR3 amino acids: CASSFLAGVDEQFF. The CDR3 nucleotides read TGTGCCAGCAGTTTCCTAGCGGGAGTGGATGAGCAGTTCTTC. The rearrangement joins TRBV27 to TRBJ2-1; 10 bases are shared with TRBD2. Per the germline V gene, CDR1 is MNHEY and CDR2 is SMNVEV (reference sequence). This CDR3 region has 14 residues. V was clipped by 3 bases and J by 8 bases; unmatched bases: 4.

The J gene is TRBJ2-1, the V gene TRBV4-1; weak D call: TRBD1 (6 bases). The V gene lost 4 bases and the J gene lost 8 bases, with 12 bases spanning the gap. From germline, CDR1 is MGHRA and CDR2 YSYEKL. The CDR3 consists of 13 residues. The CDR3 reads CASSLTGSDEQFF. As DNA, the CDR3 is TGCGCCAGCAGCCTGACAGGTTCTGATGAGCAGTTCTTC.

The genes are TRBV16 and TRBJ1-2, with a tentative D call TRBD1 (5 bases). V lost 2 bases to trimming and J lost 4 bases, with 11 bases between them. Germline V gives CDR1 KGHSY, CDR2 FQNENV. The CDR3 length is 14 residues. This CDR3 is CASSQGTGGYGYTF. CDR3 DNA: TGTGCCAGCAGCCAAGGGACGGGTGGCTATGGCTACACCTTC.

The chain joins TRBV5-6 to TRBJ2-1; D unclear. The CDR3 has 11 residues. From germline, CDR1 is SGHDT and CDR2 YYEEEE. V was pared by 0 bases and J by 10 bases, with 5 bases between. Written as DNA, the CDR3 is TGTGCCAGCAGCTTGGCCTTAGAGCAGTTCTTC. This codes for CASSLALEQFF.

About this clone itself: The same CDR3 can be traced to other DNA sequences in this sample. This rearrangement joins TRBV28 to TRBJ2-7; D not certain. The CDR3 covers 11 residues. V lost 5 bases and J lost 2, with 4 bases in between. CDR1 is MDHEN, CDR2 SYDVKM, per germline. CDR3 sequence reads: CASSSAYEQYF. The DNA of the CDR3 is TGTGCCAGCAGTAGTGCCTACGAGCAGTACTTC.